A selection of T cell receptor beta chains follows, all from one sample in a study of T cell changes during pregnancy in multiple sclerosis. Clones were sequenced by immunoSEQ multiplex PCR, and TCRdb holds only the in-frame ones, with some missing. The sample includes about 70,000 clones, over 90% of them seen just once. The sample in question was CD4+ T cells from peripheral blood mononuclear cells, obtained after pregnancy. The source of these receptors is a female donor with multiple sclerosis, enrolled in a pregnancy study. Each CDR3 is given with its conserved first and last residue. The D gene is left open where the match is weak. Size is omitted from some rows. Given values are once, few, many or a class for expanded clones.

J gene | V gene | clone size | D gene | CDR3 DNA | CDR3 protein
TRBJ2-1 | TRBV28 | - | - | TGTGCCAGCAGTTTCCAGGCTGGGTGGAATGAGCAGTTCTTC | CASSFQAGWNEQFF
TRBJ2-3 | TRBV5-6 | once | - | TGTGCCAGCAGCTCCAGGGGAGCCCGCACAGATACGCAGTATTTT | CASSSRGARTDTQYF
TRBJ2-7 | TRBV6-5 | - | TRBD2 | TGTGCCAGCAGTTGGGGACTAGCGGGAAACTACGAGCAGTACTTC | CASSWGLAGNYEQYF
TRBJ1-3 | TRBV9 | - | - | TGTGCCAGCAGCGTAGCTCCACCAACAGGGACTGGAAACACCATATATTTT | CASSVAPPTGTGNTIYF
TRBJ2-5 | TRBV2 | - | TRBD2 | TGTGCCAGCAGCGGGGGGGGGCAAGAGACCCAGTACTTC | CASSGGGQETQYF
TRBJ1-3 | TRBV7-2 | - | - | TGTGCCAGCAGCTTAGTAGGAGGACTGAGGAACTCTGGAAACACCATATATTTT | CASSLVGGLRNSGNTIYF
TRBJ1-2 | TRBV28 | - | TRBD1 | TGTGCCAGCGCGCGCTACTACAGGGGGTACTATGGCTACACCTTC | CASARYYRGYYGYTF
TRBJ1-5 | TRBV5-1 | - | - | TGCGCCAGCGGAGTTTACCCAAATCAGCCCCAGCATTTT | CASGVYPNQPQHF
TRBJ1-1 | TRBV4-1 | - | TRBD1 | TGCGCCAGCAGCCCTCCGGGGGACAGAGATGCTTTCTTT | CASSPPGDRDAFF
TRBJ2-3 | TRBV28 | - | - | TGTGCCAGCAGAATGGGTCAGGGCTGGTCAGATACGCAGTATTTT | CASRMGQGWSDTQYF
TRBJ2-3 | TRBV13 | - | TRBD2 | TGTGCCAGCAGCGCGAGTGGGACTAGCCGGTATACGCAGTATTTT | CASSASGTSRYTQYF
TRBJ2-1 | TRBV7-9 | - | - | TGTGCCAGCAGCTTAGTATTTGGGGGAACAGGGATTCCCAATGAGCAGTTCTTC | CASSLVFGGTGIPNEQFF
TRBJ2-3 | TRBV7-9 | - | TRBD2 | TGTGCCAGCAGCTATGGACTAGCGGGAATGATAGATACGCAGTATTTT | CASSYGLAGMIDTQYF
TRBJ2-7 | TRBV2 | - | TRBD2 | TGTGCCAGCAGTGAAGCGGAACTAGCGGTCGCGGCGGCGTACGAGCAGTACTTC | CASSEAELAVAAAYEQYF
TRBJ2-2 | TRBV2 | once | - | TGTGCCAGCAGCGAACAGGCCCCCAACACCGGGGAGCTGTTTTTT | CASSEQAPNTGELFF
TRBJ2-3 | TRBV29-1 | - | - | TGCAGCGTTGTCAGGAGGGACGTTAGCACAGATACGCAGTATTTT | CSVVRRDVSTDTQYF
TRBJ1-2 | TRBV4-1 | - | - | TGCGCCAGCAGCCAAGTAATAGGGGATAACTATGGCTACACCTTC | CASSQVIGDNYGYTF
TRBJ2-6 | TRBV19 | - | TRBD1 | TGTGCCAGTAGGAGGACAGGGAACTCTGGGGCCAACGTCCTGACTTTC | CASRRTGNSGANVLTF
TRBJ2-3 | TRBV18 | - | TRBD2 | TGTGCCAGCTCCCCCCTTGGTGGCGGGAGAGTTGAAGATACGCAGTATTTT | CASSPLGGGRVEDTQYF
TRBJ1-2 | TRBV6-5 | - | TRBD1 | TGTGCCAGCACTACAGGGGGGGATGGCTACACCTTC | CASTTGGDGYTF
TRBJ1-1 | TRBV6-6 | - | TRBD1 | TGTGCCAGCAGCCCGGGACAGGGCTTTGAAGCTTTCTTT | CASSPGQGFEAFF
TRBJ2-2 | TRBV30 | - | - | TGTGCCTGGAGTGATAACGGGGAGCTGTTTTTT | CAWSDNGELFF
TRBJ1-5 | TRBV6-6 | - | - | TGTGCCAGCGGCCGGGATCAGCCCCAGCATTTT | CASGRDQPQHF
TRBJ2-1 | TRBV2 | - | TRBD2 | TGTGCCAGCAGTGAAGTTAGCGGGGGGGACAATGAGCAGTTCTTC | CASSEVSGGDNEQFF
TRBJ2-6 | TRBV4-1 | few | - | TGCGCCAGCAGCCCCCGGACGGGGGGCGGATCTGGGGCCAACGTCCTGACTTTC | CASSPRTGGGSGANVLTF
TRBJ1-2 | TRBV5-5 | - | - | TGTGCCAGCAGCTTGGGGCAGGGGAGAAGCTACACCTTC | CASSLGQGRSYTF
TRBJ2-7 | TRBV5-1 | - | TRBD1 | TGCGCCAGCAGCCGGGGGACAGGGGCGTACGAGCAGTACTTC | CASSRGTGAYEQYF
TRBJ1-2 | TRBV10-3 | - | TRBD1 | TGTGCCATCAGTGAGCAGGGGGCAAGTGGCTACACCTTC | CAISEQGASGYTF
TRBJ1-1 | TRBV12-5 | - | - | TGTGCTAGTGGTTTGGCCCTGGAGGGGGGGACTGAAGCTTTCTTT | CASGLALEGGTEAFF
TRBJ2-1 | TRBV7-3 | - | TRBD2 | TGTGCCAGCAGCCCACTAGCGGGAGGAAGGAATGAGCAGTTCTTC | CASSPLAGGRNEQFF
TRBJ1-1 | TRBV11-1 | - | TRBD1 | TGTGCCAGCAGCACCCGGACAGGGGGCGCGTATACTGAAGCTTTCTTT | CASSTRTGGAYTEAFF
TRBJ1-2 | TRBV5-1 | - | TRBD1 | TGCGCCAGCAGCTTGGGATTGGGACAGGGGAACTATGGCTACACCTTC | CASSLGLGQGNYGYTF
TRBJ1-1 | TRBV5-5 | - | - | TGTGCCAGCAGCTCTGGACAGATGGTCCCGAGAATGAACACTGAAGCTTTCTTT | CASSSGQMVPRMNTEAFF
TRBJ1-4 | TRBV28 | - | TRBD1 | TGTGCCAGCAGTTTACAGACAGGGGTGGGTGAAAAACTGTTTTTT | CASSLQTGVGEKLFF
TRBJ1-4 | TRBV30 | - | - | TGTGCCTGGGGGGGGATTAATGAAAAACTGTTTTTT | CAWGGINEKLFF
TRBJ2-5 | TRBV19 | - | TRBD2 | TGTGCCAGTAGTAGAACAGCGGGGGGGCTTGAGACCCAGTACTTC | CASSRTAGGLETQYF
TRBJ2-7 | TRBV18 | - | TRBD1 | TGTGCCAGCTCACCGATCCCGACAGGGCGCGAGCAGTACTTC | CASSPIPTGREQYF
TRBJ2-7 | TRBV18 | - | TRBD2 | TGTGCCAGCTCACCTCCTAGCGGGGGCTACGAGCAGTACTTC | CASSPPSGGYEQYF
TRBJ1-6 | TRBV27 | - | - | TGTGCCAGCAGTTTATTCCAGGGAAGTATATCTAGTTCACCCCTCCACTTT | CASSLFQGSISSSPLHF
TRBJ1-1 | TRBV25-1 | - | TRBD1 | TGTGCCAGCAGTGTACAGGGGCTGCCGAACACTGAAGCTTTCTTT | CASSVQGLPNTEAFF
TRBJ2-7 | TRBV30 | once | - | TGTGCCTGGAACACAGGGGGGGCCTACGAGCAGTACTTC | CAWNTGGAYEQYF
TRBJ2-5 | TRBV9 | - | - | TGTGCCAGCAGCGTAGCGGGGGGCCAGGGTGAAGAGACCCAGTACTTC | CASSVAGGQGEETQYF
TRBJ2-6 | TRBV19 | - | - | TGTGCCAGTACCCAAGTGCAGGGTGGAACTGGGGCCAACGTCCTGACTTTC | CASTQVQGGTGANVLTF
TRBJ2-1 | TRBV2 | - | TRBD2 | TGTGCCAGCAGTGAGAAGAGCGGGGGGGCGGGTCGCGGTGAGCAGTTCTTC | CASSEKSGGAGRGEQFF